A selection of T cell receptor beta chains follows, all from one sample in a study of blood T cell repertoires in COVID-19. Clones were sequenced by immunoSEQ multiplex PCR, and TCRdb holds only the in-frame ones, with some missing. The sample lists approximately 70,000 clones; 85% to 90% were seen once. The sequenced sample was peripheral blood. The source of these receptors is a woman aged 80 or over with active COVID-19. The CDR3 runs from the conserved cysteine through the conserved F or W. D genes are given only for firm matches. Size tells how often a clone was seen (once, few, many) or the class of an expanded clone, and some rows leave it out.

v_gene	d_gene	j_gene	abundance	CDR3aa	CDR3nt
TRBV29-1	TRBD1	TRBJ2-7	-	CSVEERQGNYEQYF	TGCAGCGTTGAAGAACGACAGGGAAACTACGAGCAGTACTTC
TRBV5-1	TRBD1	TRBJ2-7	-	CASSTRQGAPGEQYF	TGCGCCAGCAGCACCAGACAGGGGGCGCCGGGCGAGCAGTACTTC
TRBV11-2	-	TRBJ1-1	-	CASSFFGTEAFF	TGTGCCAGCAGCTTTTTCGGTACTGAAGCTTTCTTT
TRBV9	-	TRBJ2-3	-	CASSVGGSVDTQYF	TGTGCCAGCAGCGTGGGGGGTTCGGTAGATACGCAGTATTTT
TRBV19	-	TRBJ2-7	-	CASCREAYEQYF	TGTGCCAGTTGCAGGGAAGCCTACGAGCAGTACTTC
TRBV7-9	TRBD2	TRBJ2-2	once	CASSPPDPGLAGVTGELFF	TGTGCCAGCAGCCCGCCCGACCCGGGGCTAGCGGGAGTCACCGGGGAGCTGTTTTTT
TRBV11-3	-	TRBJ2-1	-	CASSFGQEPNEQFF	TGTGCCAGCAGCTTTGGGCAGGAACCTAATGAGCAGTTCTTC
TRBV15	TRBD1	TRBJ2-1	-	CATSRYRGQGYDEQFF	TGTGCCACCAGCAGGTATAGGGGACAGGGGTACGATGAGCAGTTCTTC
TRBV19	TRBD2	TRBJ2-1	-	CASRFLAAYNEQFF	TGTGCCAGTAGATTCCTAGCGGCATACAATGAGCAGTTCTTC
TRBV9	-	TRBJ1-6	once	CASSEISVSSPLHF	TGTGCCAGCAGCGAAATAAGCGTCTCTTCACCCCTCCACTTT
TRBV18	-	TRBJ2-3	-	CASSPSTDTQYF	TGTGCCAGCTCCCCTAGCACAGATACGCAGTATTTT
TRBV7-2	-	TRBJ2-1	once	CASSWGLHNEQFF	TGTGCCAGCAGCTGGGGACTCCACAATGAGCAGTTCTTC
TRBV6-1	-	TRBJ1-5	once	CASSEGRGYSNQPQHF	TGTGCCAGCAGTGAAGGGCGGGGATATAGCAATCAGCCCCAGCATTTT
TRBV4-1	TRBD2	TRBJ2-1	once	CASSQGGLAFSYNEQFF	TGCGCCAGCAGCCAAGGGGGACTAGCCTTCTCCTACAATGAGCAGTTCTTC
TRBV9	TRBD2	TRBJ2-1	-	CASSVGPGLAGIFEQFF	TGTGCCAGCAGCGTGGGACCGGGACTAGCGGGAATTTTTGAGCAGTTCTTC
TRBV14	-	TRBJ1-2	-	CASSYGRDYGYTF	TGTGCCAGCAGTTACGGGAGAGACTATGGCTACACCTTC
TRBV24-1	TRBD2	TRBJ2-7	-	CATSDSAGGISYEQYF	TGTGCCACCAGTGATTCCGCGGGAGGTATCTCCTACGAGCAGTACTTC
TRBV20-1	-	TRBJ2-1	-	CSARERELEFF	TGCAGTGCTAGAGAGCGGGAATTGGAGTTCTTC
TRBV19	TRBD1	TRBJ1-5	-	CASSIGTGLGGQPQHF	TGTGCCAGTAGTATCGGGACAGGGTTAGGGGGTCAGCCCCAGCATTTT
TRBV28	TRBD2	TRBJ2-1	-	CASSQTSGRLPEQFF	TGTGCCAGCAGCCAGACTAGCGGGAGACTCCCTGAGCAGTTCTTC
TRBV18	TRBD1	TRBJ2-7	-	CASSPVDRAGEQYF	TGTGCCAGCTCACCAGTAGACAGGGCAGGCGAGCAGTACTTC
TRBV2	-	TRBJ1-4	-	CASSSSGVSNEKLFF	TGTGCCAGTAGTTCCTCGGGGGTTTCTAATGAAAAACTGTTTTTT
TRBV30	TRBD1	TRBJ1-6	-	CAWRWPDRDFGSPLHF	TGTGCCTGGAGGTGGCCGGACAGGGACTTTGGTTCACCCCTCCACTTT
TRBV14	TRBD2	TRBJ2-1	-	CASSLRVAGDYNEQFF	TGTGCCAGCAGCCTCCGGGTAGCGGGAGATTACAATGAGCAGTTCTTC
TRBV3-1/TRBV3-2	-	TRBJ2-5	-	CASSRKTGQSWETQYF	TGTGCCAGCAGCCGAAAGACAGGTCAGTCGTGGGAGACCCAGTACTTC
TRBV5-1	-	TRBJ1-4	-	CASSFGRQLDNEKLFF	TGCGCCAGCAGCTTCGGCAGACAGTTGGATAATGAAAAACTGTTTTTT
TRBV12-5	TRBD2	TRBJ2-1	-	CASGWSGTSGLLGSYNEQFF	TGTGCTAGTGGTTGGTCCGGGACTAGCGGGTTATTAGGCTCCTACAATGAGCAGTTCTTC
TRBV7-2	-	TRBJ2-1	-	CASRRPGGNEQFF	TGTGCCAGCAGAAGACCAGGGGGGAATGAGCAGTTCTTC
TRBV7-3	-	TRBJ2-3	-	CASSPRLADTQYF	TGTGCCAGCAGCCCCAGACTAGCAGATACGCAGTATTTT
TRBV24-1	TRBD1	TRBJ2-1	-	CATSDRVWTGDYNEQFF	TGTGCCACCAGTGATAGAGTGTGGACAGGGGATTACAATGAGCAGTTCTTC
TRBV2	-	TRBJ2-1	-	CASSEVPAAYNEQFF	TGTGCCAGCAGTGAAGTTCCAGCGGCGTACAATGAGCAGTTCTTC
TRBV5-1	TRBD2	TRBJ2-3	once	CASSSRPSGSVTQYF	TGCGCCAGCAGCTCACGTCCTAGCGGGAGTGTTACGCAGTATTTT
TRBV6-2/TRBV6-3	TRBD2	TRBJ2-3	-	CASSYLRLAGSTDTQYF	TGTGCCAGCAGTTATCTCCGACTAGCGGGAAGCACAGATACGCAGTATTTT